The TCR beta chain described here comes from a study of shared clonotypes between healthy human individuals. The V end lost 5 bases, the J end lost 2 bases, and 13 bases lay between the germline ends. Germline lookup yields CDR1 MNHEY and CDR2 SMNVEV (reference sequence). This CDR3 has 14 amino acids. Comment on this clone: What it binds is not known.

DNA input for the unsorted PBMC replicate PCRs was approximately 300 ng, some 31,000 T cell genomes. Data came from immunoSEQ multiplex PCR; TCRdb stores just in-frame clones and leaves some out. The sample has around 510,000 clones, around 81% seen once. Broader study findings: Blood was the sole source, and tissue repertoires probably differ.

The receptor comes from a woman aged 40 to 50 in good health. Some clones in this sample may be carry-over from other donors' samples. The chain recombines TRBV27 with TRBJ2-7; D is possibly TRBD1 (6 bases). Sequenced material: PBMCs. CDR3 DNA: TGTGCCAGCAGTCTCGACCGGGACACCTACGAGCAGTACTTC. Encoded protein: CASSLDRDTYEQYF.